This TCR beta chain stems from a study of blood T cell repertoires in COVID-19. For the study at large: Italy, Spain and the United States were the sources of the convalescent and acute COVID-19 samples.

Authors' processing steps: Reference gene primer amplification gave estimated nucleated cell counts. The method was immunoSEQ multiplex PCR; TCRdb's version includes in-frame clones alone and lacks a portion of them. V and J calls and clone size follow that table, whereas D and trimming were derived from the DNA. The table records hundreds of thousands of clones, over 80% of them present only once. The sequence was collected from a woman aged 35 to 49 who had recovered from COVID-19. The material sequenced was peripheral blood.

In DNA, the CDR3 is TGTGCCAGCAGCGGTGACAGGGGTGAAGCTTTCTTT. This gives the protein CASSGDRGEAFF. The rearrangement links TRBV2 to TRBJ1-1; 8 bases agree with TRBD1. J gave up 7 bases and V 6 bases, and 4 bases lay outside the gene matches. The CDR3 extends over 12 amino acids. Germline loops: CDR1 SNHLY, CDR2 FYNNEI.